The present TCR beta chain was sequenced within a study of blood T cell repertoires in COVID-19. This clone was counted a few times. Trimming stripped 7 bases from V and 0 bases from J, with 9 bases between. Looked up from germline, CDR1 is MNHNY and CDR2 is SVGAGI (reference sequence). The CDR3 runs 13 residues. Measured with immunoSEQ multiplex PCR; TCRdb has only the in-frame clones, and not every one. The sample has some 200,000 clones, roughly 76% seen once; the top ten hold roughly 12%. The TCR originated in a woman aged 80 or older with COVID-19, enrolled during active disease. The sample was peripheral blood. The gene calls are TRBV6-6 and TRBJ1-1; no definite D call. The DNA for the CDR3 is TGTGCCAGCATGAGGGTTGTGAACACTGAAGCTTTCTTT. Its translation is CASMRVVNTEAFF.